This T cell receptor (beta chain) was retrieved from a study of shared clonotypes between healthy human individuals (dated by TCRdb to the early 2020s). In the study overall: The cohort included a few men and two women between 18 and 49 years of age. For each donor, CD4 naive and CD4 memory were each given three plates, CD8 naive was given two plates, and CD8 memory was given one plate. To increase sequencing depth and limit assay-specific biases, TCR repertoire library preparation and sequencing were carried out by different laboratories using diverse techniques. To estimate repertoire size and how much clonotypes are shared between individuals, the study performed deep sequencing of blood TCR repertoires from a handful of healthy adults. Leukapheresis yielded between about 0.94 and 8.9 billion PBMCs per donor. Findings and caveats that apply to the study as a whole: Higher generation probabilities were observed for clonotypes shared by all four sorted-subset donors than for non-shared clonotypes. Rarefaction of sorted-subset datasets indicated incomplete sequencing despite the large sequencing depth. Around 5% of naive CD4, around 3.5% of naive CD8, around 2.3% of memory CD4, and less than 0.45% of memory CD8 clonotypes were shared across a few donors. Estimated clonotype richness was generally larger for naive than for memory subsets. The small number of donors limited the genetic and exposure-history diversity represented. Sampling was restricted to blood, and TCR repertoires in tissue are likely to differ from TCR repertoires in blood. Pairwise subsampling led to the expectation that sequencing depth would affect the degree of clonotype sharing among donors.

CDR3 length: 13 amino acids, cysteine to phenylalanine. Only CDR3 DNA is held: 39 bases, read in frame from base 1. From the germline V gene, CDR1 is MGHDK and CDR2 is SYGVNS. The germline V end is reduced by 3 bases and the J end by 5 bases; junction bases left unmatched: 4. The donors were healthy, HIV-negative adults with no recently reported acute infections or vaccinations. Every donor was a Caucasian adult living in Nashville, Tennessee, USA. CD4+ T cells were enriched by magnetic negative selection; naive cells were then positively selected on CD45RA, and the negative fraction formed the memory subset. After blood collection by leukapheresis, PBMCs were isolated using Ficoll-Histopaque density gradient centrifugation and then cryopreserved in the vapor phase of liquid nitrogen. Analytical flow cytometry was used to check the purity and quantity of each magnetically sorted T cell population. Each sorted fraction had its genomic DNA isolated and then quantified by UV absorbance on a Nanodrop 2000c.

TCR CDR3 regions were amplified from genomic DNA by multiplex PCR using the deep immunoSEQ assay. Genomic DNA extracted from each cell subset was distributed evenly over all wells of several immunoSEQ 96-well plates, and each plate served as one replicate. For sorted subsets, roughly 200 ng of genomic DNA, equivalent to 30,000 or so T cell genomes, went into each replicate PCR. The purified libraries were quantified using a Qubit 3.0 fluorometer, sized with a Bioanalyzer 2100, and then quantified again using the KAPA Library Quantification kit. Every immunoSEQ 96-well plate was sequenced on a dedicated single-read 150-cycle Illumina NextSeq 550 flow cell. Processing in the source paper ran as follows. Because the immunoSEQ output held only junctional sequences and lacked quality scores, the filtering could not match the filtering applied to full-length reads. Sequences were annotated with PyIR, a Python wrapper for IgBLAST v1.9, and V/J genes and CDR3 were assigned using IMGT germline references. Reads with weak V/J assignments (E-value above 1e-6), missing CDR3, stop codons, out-of-frame junctions, or ambiguous translated residues were removed. V3J clonotypes were defined as sequences sharing an identical inferred V gene, J gene, and CDR3 amino acid sequence. The percentage overlap between two repertoires was calculated by dividing the number of shared unique clonotypes by the size of the smaller repertoire. Repertoire richness was assessed with RTK rarefaction, the Chao1 estimator, and Recon v2.1 estimates of unobserved clonotypes. OLGA was used to compute generation probabilities for all TCRbeta clonotypes that the gDNA method yielded from a few donors. In its TCRdb copy, this immuneACCESS table keeps in-frame sequences only and misses some clones. Where compared with another copy, unresolved V genes explain less than half of these, and the others have no known cause. V, J and clone size are those of that table, while D and trimming were read from the DNA. In all, the sample holds over a million clones, and approximately 80% of those were seen once. The ten most abundant clones make up roughly 0.57% of the sample.

Note on this clone: Its recognized antigen is unknown. Base qualities are missing; no much larger clone stands one base away.

The sequence links TRBV25-1 to TRBJ2-7, with 7 middle bases fitting TRBD1. The clonotype was recovered from a man aged 18 to 35 in good health. Some clones in this sample may be carry-over from other donors' samples. Material: memory CD4+ T cells from PBMCs. This sample's cell subset or site label indicates: CD45RA-negative fraction. The nucleotides read TGTGCCAGCAGTGAGACAGGGCTCGACGAGCAGTACTTC. Translated, this is CASSETGLDEQYF.